What follows are 25 T cell receptor beta chains derived from one specimen sequenced in a study of blood T cell repertoires in COVID-19. Method: immunoSEQ multiplex PCR; TCRdb's copy keeps in-frame clones and lacks some. The data hold tens of thousands of clones, with roughly 79% observed a single time. Sequencing was carried out using peripheral blood. The receptors stem from a human donor in a cohort sampled during active COVID-19.

The chain uses TRBV28 and TRBJ1-2; tentatively, D is TRBD1 (5 bases). The CDR3 length is 14 residues. The germline V gene encodes CDR1 MDHEN and CDR2 SYDVKM. The V gene lost 7 bases and the J gene lost 8 bases, with 20 bases spanning the gap. The CDR3 DNA sequence: TGTGCCAGCATCTTATCCTCCCAGGGTGGCGGCTACACCTTC. It codes for CASILSSQGGGYTF.

This rearrangement joins TRBV7-8 to TRBJ2-7; D is uncertain. Germline values: CDR1 SGHVS, CDR2 FQNEAQ. This CDR3 region has 13 residues. V was cut by 4 bases and J by 6 bases, with 13 bases left in between. In DNA form, the CDR3 reads TGTGCCAGCAGCTCAGGCCAGGTGGGCGAGCAGTACTTC. It is translated as CASSSGQVGEQYF. Variable domain in full (rest from reference TRBV7-8 and TRBJ2-7): GAGVSQSPRYKVAKRGQDVALRCDPISGHVSLFWYQQALGQGPEFLTYFQNEAQLDKSGLPSDRFFAERPEGSVSTLKIQRTQQEDSAVYLCASSSGQVGEQYFGPGTRLTVT.

The chain joins TRBV7-9 to TRBJ2-1; D perhaps matches TRBD1 (5 bases). The V end was cut by 2 bases, the J end by 7 bases, with 12 bases between. The CDR3 consists of 14 residues. Germline V CDR1 and CDR2: SEHNR, FQNEAQ (reference sequence). CDR3 sequence: CASSLTQGDNEQFF. In DNA, the CDR3 is TGTGCCAGCAGCTTAACCCAGGGTGATAATGAGCAGTTCTTC.

This clone came up many times. The DNA of the CDR3 is TGTGCCACCAGCAGGGACAGGGGTAGAAACGAGCAGTACTTC. The encoded protein is CATSRDRGRNEQYF. The V gene is TRBV15, the J gene TRBJ2-7; 9 bases line up with TRBD1. Germline assignment: CDR1 LNHNV and CDR2 YYDKDF (reference sequence). J gave up 5 bases and V 3 bases, and 5 bases lay outside the gene matches. The CDR3 has 14 amino acids.

The CDR3, as DNA: TGTGCCAGCAGTCCGGGACTAAACCAAGAGACCCAGTACTTC. Its protein product is CASSPGLNQETQYF. The chain uses TRBV28 and TRBJ2-5, with TRBD2 matching over 7 bases. V was pared by 5 bases and J by 0 bases, with 3 bases of the junction left unmatched. The CDR3 extends over 14 amino acids. CDR1 is MDHEN and CDR2 is SYDVKM in the germline V gene.

V usage is TRBV5-1 and J usage is TRBJ2-2; 7 bases match TRBD2. CDR1 and CDR2 (germline): SGHRS, YFSETQ. The CDR3 consists of 16 residues. The trim removed 0 bases at V and 5 bases at J, leaving 7 bases unmatched. CDR3 sequence: CASSLGAGTTTGELFF. The CDR3 nucleotides are TGCGCCAGCAGCTTGGGGGCCGGGACTACTACCGGGGAGCTGTTTTTT.

J is TRBJ1-2 and V is TRBV9; 7 bases fit TRBD1. The CDR3 length is 14 residues. Per the germline V gene, CDR1 is SGDLS and CDR2 is YYNGEE. V trimming: 0 bases; J trimming: 4 bases; junction bases outside the gene matches: 3. Here the CDR3 DNA reads TGTGCCAGCAGCGTAGGGGACAGCCCCTATGGCTACACCTTC. Translated, it gives CASSVGDSPYGYTF.

V is TRBV19 and J is TRBJ1-5, with 8 nucleotides matching TRBD1. J lost 3 bases, V lost 2 bases, and 3 bases had no gene match. CDR3 length: 15 residues. Germline V CDR1 and CDR2: LNHDA, SQIVND (reference sequence). The CDR3 here is CASSIPTGANQPQHF. As DNA, the CDR3 is TGTGCCAGTAGTATACCGACAGGGGCCAATCAGCCCCAGCATTTT.

As for this clone: This CDR3 is also generated by other DNA sequences in the sample. The chain is built from TRBV18 and TRBJ2-3; TRBD2 might be the D (6 bases). Trimming pared 3 bases from V and 0 bases from J, leaving 10 bases between. The CDR3 covers 15 residues. Per germline, CDR1 KGHSH and CDR2 LQKENI. The CDR3 reads CASSPPAGSTDTQYF. The CDR3 DNA sequence: TGTGCCAGCTCACCGCCCGCGGGAAGCACAGATACGCAGTATTTT.

This clone appeared a few times. The CDR3 is CASSPQTSGGGEQFF. The CDR3 region has the DNA TGTGCCAGCAGCCCACAGACTAGCGGGGGGGGTGAGCAGTTCTTC. V and J are TRBV11-3 and TRBJ2-1; TRBD2 agrees at 14 bases. The CDR3 extends over 15 amino acids. Germline CDR1 and CDR2: SGHNT and YENEEA. The trim removed 5 bases at V and 9 bases at J, leaving 6 bases unmatched.

V is TRBV29-1 and J is TRBJ2-2; 11 bases align to TRBD1. Germline V gene data show CDR1 as SQVTM and CDR2 as ANQGSEA. J gave up 11 bases and V 6 bases, and 11 bases lay outside the gene matches. This CDR3 is 14 amino acids long. CDR3 nucleotide sequence: TGCAGCGTCGATCCCGGGACAGGGGGTAACGAGCTGTTTTTT. Protein: CSVDPGTGGNELFF.

The gene calls are TRBV11-2 and TRBJ2-2, with a possible D match to TRBD2 (6 bases). Germline V gives CDR1 SGHAT, CDR2 FQNNGV. This CDR3 has 13 amino acids. The V end was cut by 3 bases, the J end by 7 bases, with 9 bases between. CDR3 sequence: CASSFLGGGELFF. The CDR3, as DNA: TGTGCCAGCAGCTTCCTGGGGGGCGGGGAGCTGTTTTTT. Combining the CDR3 with reference TRBV11-2 and TRBJ2-2 gives the whole variable domain EAGVAQSPRYKIIEKRQSVAFWCNPISGHATLYWYQQILGQGPKLLIQFQNNGVVDDSQLPKDRFSAERLKGVDSTLKIQPAKLEDSAVYLCASSFLGGGELFFGEGSRLTVL.

The V call is TRBV3-1 (or the pseudogene TRBV3-2), the J call TRBJ1-2, with 7 bases aligning to TRBD1. V was clipped by 4 bases and J by 4 bases; unmatched bases: 6. The CDR3 has 14 amino acids. Germline CDR1 and CDR2: LGHDT and YNNKEL (reference sequence). The CDR3 DNA reads TGTGCCAGCAGCCTTAAAGGGGGCTTCTATGGCTACACCTTC. Amino acid sequence: CASSLKGGFYGYTF.

CDR3 in amino acids: CASSLYSQRLVADTQYF. CDR3 nucleotide sequence: TGTGCCAGCAGCTTATACTCCCAGAGGCTAGTGGCAGATACGCAGTATTTT. The chain carries TRBV11-2 and TRBJ2-3; D unresolved. Germline V lookup: CDR1 SGHAT, CDR2 FQNNGV. Between the trimmed V and J ends, which lost 2 bases and 4 bases, there was a span of 19 bases. The CDR3 consists of 17 residues.

The J gene is TRBJ1-4, the V gene TRBV3-1 (or the pseudogene TRBV3-2); D might be TRBD1 (6 bases). The CDR3 is 14 residues long. Trimming shortened V by 4 bases and J by 6 bases, and 12 bases separated the two germline ends. CDR1 LGHDT and CDR2 YNNKEL come from the germline V gene (reference sequence). CDR3 sequence: CASSLAGADEKLFF. The CDR3 DNA is TGTGCCAGCAGCCTGGCAGGGGCTGATGAAAAACTGTTTTTT.

This clone has only a few counts. This chain uses TRBV5-5 with TRBJ2-7; the match to TRBD1 covers 9 bases. Germline-derived CDR1 and CDR2 are SGHKS and YYEKEE (reference sequence). There are 14 residues in the CDR3. V dropped 4 bases and J dropped 7; count of bases not matched to a gene: 9. This CDR3 reads CASSQDRGRGEQYF. The CDR3 coding sequence is TGTGCCAGCAGCCAGGACAGGGGCAGGGGGGAGCAGTACTTC.

The J gene is TRBJ1-4, the V gene TRBV11-2, with unresolved D. The CDR3 has 15 residues. The ends were cut back, 5 bases at V and 7 bases at J, with 17 bases in the middle. Per germline, CDR1 SGHAT and CDR2 FQNNGV. CDR3 sequence (DNA): TGTGCCAGCAGCCGTCCGACCGGCGCGGGTGAAAAACTGTTTTTT. It is translated as CASSRPTGAGEKLFF.

The V and J genes are TRBV19 and TRBJ2-1; a weak D match, TRBD1 (7 bases). V shed 3 bases and J shed 3 bases, with 15 bases lying between them. CDR1 and CDR2 from the germline V gene are LNHDA and SQIVND (reference sequence). The CDR3 sequence is 16 residues long. CDR3 in DNA: TGTGCCAGTAGTATGGCCCCAGGGGGACTCTACAATGAGCAGTTCTTC. It specifies CASSMAPGGLYNEQFF. The variable domain in full, with the rest retrieved from reference TRBV19 and TRBJ2-1, is DGGITQSPKYLFRKEGQNVTLSCEQNLNHDAMYWYRQDPGQGLRLIYYSQIVNDFQKGDIAEGYSVSREKKESFPLTVTSAQKNPTAFYLCASSMAPGGLYNEQFFGPGTRLTVL.

The chain uses TRBV7-2 and TRBJ2-5; TRBD2 matches 8 bases. Trimming took 2 bases from V and 5 from J; bases not matched to a gene: 7. CDR1 and CDR2 from the germline V gene are SGHTA and FQGNSA. The CDR3 loop spans 15 amino acids. CDR3 in amino acids: CASSLLRGAWETQYF. The DNA of the CDR3 is TGTGCCAGCAGCTTATTGCGGGGGGCCTGGGAGACCCAGTACTTC.

This chain uses TRBV5-1 with TRBJ1-1; the match to TRBD1 covers 8 bases. This CDR3 is built from 14 residues. The germline gives CDR1 SGHRS, CDR2 YFSETQ. The V and J ends lost 7 bases and 4 bases, in that order; junction bases with no gene match: 9. CDR3 sequence (DNA): TGCGCCAGCTCCCGCCAGGGGGCTTCCACTGAAGCTTTCTTT. It codes for CASSRQGASTEAFF.

This clone was recorded a few times. This chain links TRBV7-6 with TRBJ1-1; 7 nucleotides agree with TRBD1. Losses at the gene ends were 8 bases for V and 2 bases for J; bases not matched to a gene: 8. Per the germline V gene, CDR1 is SGHVS and CDR2 is FNYEAQ. This CDR3 is built from 14 residues. CDR3 protein: CASLPGQTNTEAFF. The CDR3 nucleotides read TGTGCCAGCCTACCGGGACAGACAAACACTGAAGCTTTCTTT.

The chain recombines TRBV9 with TRBJ2-2, with a weak D call TRBD1 (6 bases). The CDR3 runs to 18 residues. V lost 3 bases to trimming and J lost 6 bases, with 24 bases between them. Germline V gene lookup returns CDR1 SGDLS and CDR2 YYNGEE. The CDR3: CASSGPLTDRNGPGELFF. The CDR3 region has the DNA TGTGCCAGCAGCGGCCCATTGACGGACAGAAATGGGCCCGGGGAGCTGTTTTTT.

The gene calls are TRBV28 and TRBJ2-7; weak D call: TRBD2 (5 bases). Germline CDR1 reads MDHEN; CDR2 reads SYDVKM. With 4 bases removed from V and 12 bases from J, the gap between germline ends came to 13 bases. The CDR3 runs to 11 residues. The CDR3, as DNA: TGTGCCAGCAGTTCCACGGAGGTTGGGTACTTC. This codes for CASSSTEVGYF. The full variable domain, its missing parts supplied by reference TRBV28 and TRBJ2-7, is DVKVTQSSRYLVKRTGEKVFLECVQDMDHENMFWYRQDPGLGLRLIYFSYDVKMKEKGDIPEGYSVSREKKERFSLILESASTNQTSMYLCASSSTEVGYFGPGTRLTVT.

This clone was picked up one time. The V and J genes are TRBV5-4 and TRBJ2-3, with D perhaps TRBD2 (6 bases). Germline CDR1 SGHNT, CDR2 YYREEE (reference sequence). The CDR3 loop spans 15 amino acids. The V and J ends lost 3 bases and 2 bases respectively, with 13 bases between them. CDR3 in DNA: TGTGCCAGCAGCTCGGTGGGGGGAGTCACAGATACGCAGTATTTT. Its protein is CASSSVGGVTDTQYF.

This rearrangement joins TRBV7-9 to TRBJ1-1; 8 nucleotides agree with TRBD1. Trimming at V came to 7 bases and at J to 8 bases, leaving 6 bases not matched to a gene. The CDR3 sequence is 12 residues long. CDR1 and CDR2 from the germline V gene are SEHNR and FQNEAQ (reference sequence). The CDR3 loop is CASTRQGTEAFF. The DNA of the CDR3 is TGTGCCAGCACCCGACAGGGGACCGAAGCTTTCTTT.